This is a list of T cell receptor beta chains from one sample in a study of beta chain features in type 1 diabetes. Assay: immunoSEQ multiplex PCR; the TCRdb copy retains only in-frame clones and omits some. The sample gives some 140,000 clones, 7.5% to 9.5% of which show up once; around 0.7% is in the top ten. Sample: central memory CD4+ T cells from blood. All receptors derive from a man younger than 45 with type 1 diabetes. Each CDR3 is given with its conserved first and last residue. D genes are given only for firm matches. Some rows have no size entry. The others give once, few or many, or a class for an expanded clone.

>TRBJ1-5|14|NA|TRBV29-1|few
TGCAGCGTGACGTTTGACAGAGCCAATCAGCCCCAGCATTTT
CSVTFDRANQPQHF
>TRBJ2-1|16|NA|TRBV11-2|NA
TGTGCCAGCACCCCCACAAGGGGGAACTACTACAATGAGCAGTTCTTC
CASTPTRGNYYNEQFF
>TRBJ1-1|13|TRBD1|TRBV5-1|few
TGCGCCAGCAGAAGGACAGGGAACACTGAAGCTTTCTTT
CASRRTGNTEAFF
>TRBJ2-2|13|NA|TRBV14|few
TGTGCCAGCAGCCAAGATATTTCCGGGGAGCTGTTTTTT
CASSQDISGELFF
>TRBJ2-2|16|NA|TRBV11-2|few
TGTGCCAGCAGCTCTCTGGACGGGGGATTAGACGGGGAGCTGTTTTTT
CASSSLDGGLDGELFF
>TRBJ2-5|13|TRBD1|TRBV6-5|NA
TGTGCCAGCAGTGGACAGGGGAGGGAGACCCAGTACTTC
CASSGQGRETQYF
>TRBJ2-3|14|TRBD2|TRBV11-2|NA
TGTGCCAGCAGCTCTAGCGGTTCCACAGATACGCAGTATTTT
CASSSSGSTDTQYF
>TRBJ2-3|15|TRBD2|TRBV5-1|NA
TGCGCCAGCAGAACTAGCGGGGCTTACACAGATACGCAGTATTTT
CASRTSGAYTDTQYF
>TRBJ1-3|15|NA|TRBV2|NA
TGTGCCAGCAGTGGAGACAGAGCCTCTGGAAACACCATATATTTT
CASSGDRASGNTIYF
>TRBJ2-3|16|TRBD2|TRBV5-4|NA
TGTGCCAGCAGCTTGAGGCTAGCGGGGAGCACAGATACGCAGTATTTT
CASSLRLAGSTDTQYF
>TRBJ2-2|15|TRBD1|TRBV7-9|NA
TGTGCCAGCAGTCTCGGACAGGGGGCACCCGGGGAGCTGTTTTTT
CASSLGQGAPGELFF
>TRBJ1-1|13|TRBD1|TRBV6-5|few
TGTGCCAGCAGAGAACCCGGGACAGCTGAAGCTTTCTTT
CASREPGTAEAFF
>TRBJ1-6|13|TRBD1|TRBV2|NA
TGTGCCAGCCGGGACAGGTATAATTCACCCCTCCACTTT
CASRDRYNSPLHF
>TRBJ1-5|15|NA|TRBV5-1|NA
TGCGCCAGCAGCCAGACGGGAGATAGCAATCAGCCCCAGCATTTT
CASSQTGDSNQPQHF
>TRBJ1-2|13|NA|TRBV7-2|few
TGTGCCAGCAGTCTCGGGACATCGTATGGCTACACCTTC
CASSLGTSYGYTF
>TRBJ2-6|16|TRBD2|TRBV2|many
TGTGCCACGAAGGAGACTAGCGGCTCTGGGGCCAACGTCCTGACTTTC
CATKETSGSGANVLTF
>TRBJ1-2|14|NA|TRBV6-6|few
TGTGCCAGTTGGGGGTTCGGTCCGCTAGCGGGCTACACCTTC
CASWGFGPLAGYTF
>TRBJ1-6|17|NA|TRBV5-1|NA
TGCGCCAGCGGACTAGCACCGGACAGCCACGGGAATTCACCCCTCCACTTT
CASGLAPDSHGNSPLHF
>TRBJ2-7|11|NA|TRBV20-1|NA
TGCAGTGGGAGGGGGGGTGGCGAGCAGTACTTC
CSGRGGGEQYF
>TRBJ2-1|11|NA|TRBV29-1|few
TGCAGCGTTGCTACAGGAGATGAGCAGTTCTTC
CSVATGDEQFF
>TRBJ2-5|14|NA|TRBV7-7|NA
TGTGCTAGCAGCTTCCAGGGGTACCAAGAGACCCAGTACTTC
CASSFQGYQETQYF
>TRBJ1-6|15|TRBD1|TRBV2|few
TGTGCCAGCAACCAAGACAGGGGCGCTAATTCACCCCTCCACTTT
CASNQDRGANSPLHF
>TRBJ2-1|16|NA|TRBV7-2|NA
TGTGCCAGCAGCCGGCAAGGAGGTCCCTTTTACAATGAGCAGTTCTTC
CASSRQGGPFYNEQFF
>TRBJ1-6|14|NA|TRBV27|few
TGTGCCAGCAGCAATACAGGGCCTGGGTCACCCCTCCACTTT
CASSNTGPGSPLHF
>TRBJ2-7|14|NA|TRBV19|NA
TGTGCCAGTAGTTATCAGGGGCCCCTTGGCGAGCAGTACTTC
CASSYQGPLGEQYF
>TRBJ2-4|13|NA|TRBV7-2|few
TGTGCCAGTAGTGGCCCTAGCCTCGGCATTCAGTACTTC
CASSGPSLGIQYF
>TRBJ2-1|14|TRBD1|TRBV5-1|many
TGCGCCAGCAGCACTGGGGACAGTATCAATGAGCAGTTCTTC
CASSTGDSINEQFF
>TRBJ1-1|14|NA|TRBV27|few
TGTGCCACCGTGAACAGGGCTGCGAACACTGAAGCTTTCTTT
CATVNRAANTEAFF
>TRBJ2-1|17|TRBD2|TRBV7-2|few
TGTGCCAGCAGCACCCGTCTGCGGGGGAGCTCCTACAATGAGCAGTTCTTC
CASSTRLRGSSYNEQFF
>TRBJ2-3|16|TRBD1|TRBV7-8|few
TGTGCCAGCAGCTCCTGGACAGGGCCTCTCACAGATACGCAGTATTTT
CASSSWTGPLTDTQYF
>TRBJ1-2|14|TRBD1|TRBV2|NA
TGTGCCAGCAGTGAAGTGGGCAGGGGGCGAGGCTACACCTTC
CASSEVGRGRGYTF
>TRBJ1-5|13|NA|TRBV7-6|few
TGTGCCAGCAGCTTAGGGCAGTATCAGCCCCAGCATTTT
CASSLGQYQPQHF
>TRBJ1-4|13|NA|TRBV4-2|few
TGTGCCACCACCAAGGGGGTCGGTGAAAAACTGTTTTTT
CATTKGVGEKLFF
>TRBJ1-6|14|NA|TRBV5-1|NA
TGCGCCAGCAGCTTAGGACAGAGTAATTCACCCCTCCACTTT
CASSLGQSNSPLHF
>TRBJ1-4|16|NA|TRBV5-1|NA
TGCGCCAGCAGCTTGGTTTCAGGTCCAACTAATGAAAAACTGTTTTTT
CASSLVSGPTNEKLFF
>TRBJ2-3|12|NA|TRBV10-3|many
TGTGCCACCGGGATGACCACAGATACGCAGTATTTT
CATGMTTDTQYF
>TRBJ1-6|12|NA|TRBV7-9|many
TGTGCCAGCAGCCGGGGGAATTCACCCCTCCACTTT
CASSRGNSPLHF
>TRBJ2-3|19|TRBD2|TRBV7-3|few
TGTGCCAGCAGCTCCGATCCGGGACTAGAGGGATCCAACGCAGATACGCAGTATTTT
CASSSDPGLEGSNADTQYF
>TRBJ1-5|15|TRBD1|TRBV4-2|few
TGTGCCAGCACCCAAGAGACAGGGGGCGAACAGCCCCAGCATTTT
CASTQETGGEQPQHF
>TRBJ1-2|12|NA|TRBV6-5|NA
TGTGCCAGCAGTTCGGTTCCCTATGGCTACACCTTC
CASSSVPYGYTF
>TRBJ2-5|14|NA|TRBV5-1|few
TGCGCCAGCAGCTTGGGAGACAGTCAAGAGACCCAGTACTTC
CASSLGDSQETQYF
>TRBJ1-1|13|NA|TRBV28|few
TGTGCCACGAAGGGACATTTCGGAACTGAAGCTTTCTTT
CATKGHFGTEAFF
>TRBJ2-3|14|NA|TRBV10-3|NA
TGTGCCATCAGTGTAGCTAGCTCCACAGATACGCAGTATTTT
CAISVASSTDTQYF
>TRBJ1-2|14|NA|TRBV18|NA
TGTGCCAGCTCACCGGACAGAGGGTCCTATGGCTACACCTTC
CASSPDRGSYGYTF
>TRBJ2-2|16|NA|TRBV6-6|few
TGTGCCAGCAGTTACCCCCCAGGCCTGGGCACCGGGGAGCTGTTTTTT
CASSYPPGLGTGELFF
>TRBJ2-2|16|NA|TRBV5-4|NA
TGTGCCAGCAGCTTGGGTGGGGACACTCGCACCGGGGAGCTGTTTTTT
CASSLGGDTRTGELFF
>TRBJ2-7|15|TRBD1|TRBV5-1|NA
TGCGCCAGCAGCTTATTAGTGGGACAGGCCTACGAGCAGTACTTC
CASSLLVGQAYEQYF
>TRBJ2-5|15|TRBD2|TRBV4-3|few
TGCGCCAGCAGCCAGTCTTTAGCGGGTACAGAGACCCAGTACTTC
CASSQSLAGTETQYF
>TRBJ1-6|12|NA|TRBV14|few
TGTGCCAGCAGCCACGAGAATTCACCCCTCCACTTT
CASSHENSPLHF
>TRBJ1-2|12|NA|TRBV28|NA
TGTGCCAGCAGTTTATGGCACATTGGCTACACCTTC
CASSLWHIGYTF